This TCR beta chain was profiled in a study of cytomegalovirus exposure and HLA in healthy donors. Regarding this clone: Its specificity is not known.

Whole-study results and caveats: The tendency of first-cohort TCR clusters to co-occur in the 120 validation repertoires was identified by a subsequent analysis. The study labeled approximately 150 TCR beta chains cytomegalovirus-associated.

TCRdb's copy holds only in-frame clones and misses some; the assay was immunoSEQ multiplex PCR. The sample has about 120,000 clones; about 85% are singletons. V lost 0 bases and J 3 bases, leaving 9 bases between the germline ends. Germline V gene lookup returns CDR1 SGHRS and CDR2 YFSETQ. The CDR3 is 15 amino acids. The clonotype was recovered from a woman aged 30 to 39 in good health and CMV-seronegative. Sequenced material: PBMCs. This chain links TRBV5-1 with TRBJ2-2; D is unclear. The CDR3 here is CASSLGHSDTGELFF. The CDR3 coding sequence is TGCGCCAGCAGCTTGGGTCACTCGGACACCGGGGAGCTGTTTTTT.